These T cell receptor beta chains were read from a single sample in a study of blood T cell repertoires in COVID-19. TCRdb's table, derived via immunoSEQ multiplex PCR, lists solely in-frame clones and lacks some. Of 200,000 to 250,000 clones in the sample, under 90% were seen once. The sample consisted of PBMCs or T cells enriched from blood (not recorded which). Source of these receptors: a middle-aged man who had recovered from COVID-19. Both conserved end residues are part of each CDR3. Each record gives: D gene, CDR3 length, clone size, V gene, J gene, CDR3 protein, CDR3 DNA. D genes are given only for firm matches. Where a row states a size, it is once, few, many or the class of an expanded clone; other rows omit it.

>TRBD1|14|NA|TRBV7-9|TRBJ1-1
CASSLGQENTEAFF
TGTGCCAGCAGCTTGGGACAGGAGAACACTGAAGCTTTCTTT
>TRBD2|18|once|TRBV9|TRBJ2-3
CASSVAVAGQISTDTQYF
TGTGCCAGCAGCGTCGCGGTAGCGGGGCAAATCAGCACAGATACGCAGTATTTT
>TRBD1|14|NA|TRBV7-2|TRBJ1-4
CASSPSTGNEKLFF
TGTGCCAGCAGCCCATCGACAGGGAATGAAAAACTGTTTTTT
>NA|11|NA|TRBV12-3/TRBV12-4|TRBJ2-5
CASSFSETQYF
TGTGCCAGCAGTTTTTCGGAGACCCAGTACTTC
>NA|15|once|TRBV19|TRBJ2-3
CASSRASDVGDTQYF
TGTGCCAGTAGTCGGGCTAGCGACGTGGGAGATACGCAGTATTTT
>NA|13|NA|TRBV7-2|TRBJ1-2
CASSFPQNYGYTF
TGTGCCAGCAGCTTTCCACAGAACTATGGCTACACCTTC
>TRBD1|13|NA|TRBV6-1|TRBJ1-2
CASSEGTGNGYTF
TGTGCCAGCAGTGAAGGGACAGGGAATGGCTACACCTTC
>NA|15|NA|TRBV5-1|TRBJ1-2
CASSLSPGINYGYTF
TGCGCCAGCAGCTTATCTCCGGGAATTAACTATGGCTACACCTTC
>TRBD1|15|NA|TRBV10-3|TRBJ1-2
CAITGRTGRSYGYTF
TGTGCCATCACCGGAAGGACAGGCCGCTCCTATGGCTACACCTTC
>TRBD2|15|NA|TRBV13|TRBJ2-7
CASSLGLAGHYEQYF
TGTGCCAGCAGCTTAGGACTAGCGGGACACTACGAGCAGTACTTC
>NA|16|NA|TRBV19|TRBJ1-5
CASSIGNRVAREPQHF
TGTGCCAGTAGTATAGGTAACAGGGTAGCAAGAGAGCCCCAGCATTTT
>TRBD1|15|NA|TRBV4-2|TRBJ2-1
CASSQATGTYNEQFF
TGTGCCAGCAGCCAAGCGACAGGGACCTACAATGAGCAGTTCTTC
>TRBD2|15|NA|TRBV7-2|TRBJ2-5
CASSASGGFMETQYF
TGTGCCAGCAGCGCTAGCGGGGGGTTTATGGAGACCCAGTACTTC
>TRBD1|15|NA|TRBV19|TRBJ2-1
CASSIEGQAYNEQFF
TGTGCCAGTAGTATAGAGGGACAGGCTTACAATGAGCAGTTCTTC
>NA|15|once|TRBV7-9|TRBJ2-1
CASSPREGRFNEQFF
TGTGCCAGCAGCCCCCGCGAGGGCCGTTTTAATGAGCAGTTCTTC
>TRBD2|15|NA|TRBV2|TRBJ2-2
CASKILAGSAGELFF
TGTGCCAGCAAAATTTTAGCGGGGTCGGCCGGGGAGCTGTTTTTT
>NA|14|once|TRBV28|TRBJ1-3
CASTTGTSGNTIYF
TGTGCCAGCACCACCGGGACATCAGGAAACACCATATATTTT
>TRBD2|17|NA|TRBV3-1/TRBV3-2|TRBJ2-2
CASSQFSGSLTGGELFF
TGTGCCAGCAGCCAATTTAGCGGGAGCTTGACTGGCGGGGAGCTGTTTTTT
>TRBD2|18|NA|TRBV19|TRBJ2-1
CASRAGGLESYSYNEQFF
TGTGCCAGTAGGGCGGGAGGATTAGAGAGCTACTCCTACAATGAGCAGTTCTTC
>TRBD2|15|NA|TRBV5-8|TRBJ2-3
CASSLGLADTDTQYF
TGTGCCAGCAGCTTGGGGCTAGCGGACACAGATACGCAGTATTTT
>NA|15|NA|TRBV27|TRBJ1-6
CASSFSTQGNSPLHF
TGTGCCAGCAGTTTTTCAACACAGGGTAATTCACCCCTCCACTTT
>NA|15|NA|TRBV19|TRBJ2-7
CASSPTGRFRHEQYF
TGTGCCAGTAGCCCGACGGGGAGGTTCCGCCACGAGCAGTACTTC
>NA|15|NA|TRBV19|TRBJ2-1
CASSIASGAHNEQFF
TGTGCCAGTAGTATAGCGTCGGGAGCCCACAATGAGCAGTTCTTC
>NA|17|NA|TRBV28|TRBJ1-5
CASSLMDQGPGNQPQHF
TGTGCCAGCAGTTTAATGGATCAGGGCCCTGGAAATCAGCCCCAGCATTTT
>NA|13|NA|TRBV19|TRBJ1-5
CASSQNRDQPQHF
TGTGCCAGTAGCCAGAACAGGGATCAGCCCCAGCATTTT